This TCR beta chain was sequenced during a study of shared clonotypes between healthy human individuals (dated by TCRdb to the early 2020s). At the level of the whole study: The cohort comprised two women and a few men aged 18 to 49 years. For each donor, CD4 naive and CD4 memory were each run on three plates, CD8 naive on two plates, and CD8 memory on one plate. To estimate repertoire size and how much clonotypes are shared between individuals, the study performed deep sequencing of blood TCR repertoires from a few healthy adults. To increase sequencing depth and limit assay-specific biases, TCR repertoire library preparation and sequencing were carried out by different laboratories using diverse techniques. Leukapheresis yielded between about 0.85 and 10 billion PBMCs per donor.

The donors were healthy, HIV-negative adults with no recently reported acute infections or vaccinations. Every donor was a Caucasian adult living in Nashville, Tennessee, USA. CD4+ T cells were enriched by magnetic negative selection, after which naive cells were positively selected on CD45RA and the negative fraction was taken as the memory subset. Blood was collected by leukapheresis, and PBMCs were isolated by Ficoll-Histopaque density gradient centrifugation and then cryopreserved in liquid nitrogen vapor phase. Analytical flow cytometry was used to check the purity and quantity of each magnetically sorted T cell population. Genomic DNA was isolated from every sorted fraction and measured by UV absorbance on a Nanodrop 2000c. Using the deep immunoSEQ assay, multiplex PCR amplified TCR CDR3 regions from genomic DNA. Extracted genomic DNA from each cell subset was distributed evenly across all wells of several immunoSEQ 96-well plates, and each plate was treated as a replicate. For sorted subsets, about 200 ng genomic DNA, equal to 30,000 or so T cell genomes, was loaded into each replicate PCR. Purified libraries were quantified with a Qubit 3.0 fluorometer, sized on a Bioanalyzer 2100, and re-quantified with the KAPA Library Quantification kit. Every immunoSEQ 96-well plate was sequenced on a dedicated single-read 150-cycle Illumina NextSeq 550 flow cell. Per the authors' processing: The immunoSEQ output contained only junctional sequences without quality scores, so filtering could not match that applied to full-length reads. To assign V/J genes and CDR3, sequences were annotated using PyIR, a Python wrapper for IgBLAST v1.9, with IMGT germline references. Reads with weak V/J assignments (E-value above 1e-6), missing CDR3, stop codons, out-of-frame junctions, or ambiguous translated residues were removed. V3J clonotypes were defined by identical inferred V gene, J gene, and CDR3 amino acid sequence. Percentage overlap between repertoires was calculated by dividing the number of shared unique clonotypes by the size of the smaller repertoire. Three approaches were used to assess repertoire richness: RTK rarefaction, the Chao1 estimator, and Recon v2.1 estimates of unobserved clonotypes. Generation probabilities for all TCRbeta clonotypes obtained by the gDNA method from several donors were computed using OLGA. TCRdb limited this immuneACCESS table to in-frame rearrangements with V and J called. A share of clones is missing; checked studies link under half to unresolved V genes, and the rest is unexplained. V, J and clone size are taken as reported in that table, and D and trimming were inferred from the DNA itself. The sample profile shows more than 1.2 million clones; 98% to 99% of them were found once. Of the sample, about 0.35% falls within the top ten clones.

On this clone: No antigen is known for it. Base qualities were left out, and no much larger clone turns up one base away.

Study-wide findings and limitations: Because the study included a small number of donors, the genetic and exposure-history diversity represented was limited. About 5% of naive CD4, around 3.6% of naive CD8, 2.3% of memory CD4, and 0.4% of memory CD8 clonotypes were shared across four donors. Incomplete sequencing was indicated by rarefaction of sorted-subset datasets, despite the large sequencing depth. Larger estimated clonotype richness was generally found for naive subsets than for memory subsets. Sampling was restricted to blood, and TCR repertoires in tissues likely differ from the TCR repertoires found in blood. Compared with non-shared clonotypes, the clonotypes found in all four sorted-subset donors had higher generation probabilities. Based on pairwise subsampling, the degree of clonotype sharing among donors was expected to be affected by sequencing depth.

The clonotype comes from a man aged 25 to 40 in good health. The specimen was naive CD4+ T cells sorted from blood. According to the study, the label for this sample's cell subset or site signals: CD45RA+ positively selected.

The CDR3 here reads CASREHRGRPYEQYF. The DNA is as follows: TGTGCCAGCAGGGAACACAGGGGGCGTCCCTACGAGCAGTACTTC. The chain is made from TRBV6-1 and TRBJ2-7; 9 central bases correspond to TRBD1. Germline trimming amounts to 6 bases on V and 2 bases on J, with 8 as the count of junction bases outside the gene matches. CDR1 and CDR2 were assigned from the germline V gene as MNHNS and SASEGT. The CDR3 holds 15 amino acids from the cysteine to the phenylalanine. Here the CDR3 DNA is all that survives: 45 bases in frame from base 1.